Listed below are T cell receptor beta chains from one sample, sequenced in a study of cytomegalovirus exposure and HLA in healthy donors. Measured with immunoSEQ multiplex PCR; TCRdb has only the in-frame clones, and not every one. This sample's clone table lists under 200,000 clones. Sequencing input: PBMCs. Receptor source: a man aged 30 to 45 in good health and CMV-seronegative. Each CDR3 is given with its conserved first and last residue. Fields, in order: J gene, V gene, D gene, CDR3 DNA, CDR3 protein. D genes are given only for firm matches.

J: TRBJ1-5
V: TRBV27
D: -
DNA: TGTGCCAGCAGTTTACTGGGGGCGAAAGGAATAGGCAATCAGCCCCAGCATTTT
CDR3: CASSLLGAKGIGNQPQHF

J: TRBJ2-2
V: TRBV10-3
D: TRBD2
DNA: TGTGCCATCAGCGATCATCAGCGGGAAAACACCGGGGAGCTGTTTTTT
CDR3: CAISDHQRENTGELFF

J: TRBJ1-6
V: TRBV4-3
D: -
DNA: TGCGCCAGCAGCCAAGACAGGGCATATAATTCACCCCTCCACTTT
CDR3: CASSQDRAYNSPLHF

J: TRBJ1-5
V: TRBV18
D: -
DNA: TGTGCCACTCGCGAGGACAATCAGCCCCAGCATTTT
CDR3: CATREDNQPQHF

J: TRBJ2-3
V: TRBV6-1
D: -
DNA: TGTGCTCTGATTTGGGGAGCGACAGATACGCAGTATTTT
CDR3: CALIWGATDTQYF

J: TRBJ2-3
V: TRBV30
D: TRBD2
DNA: TGTGCCTGGAGTGTACGTCGTAGCGGGAGTAGCACAGATACGCAGTATTTT
CDR3: CAWSVRRSGSSTDTQYF

J: TRBJ2-3
V: TRBV7-2
D: TRBD2
DNA: TGTGCCAGCAGCATTAGGGGGTTGGGGGCTAGCGGGGCCCAGGTGGCGCAGTATTTT
CDR3: CASSIRGLGASGAQVAQYF

J: TRBJ2-7
V: TRBV19
D: TRBD2
DNA: TGTGCCAGTAGTATGCATTCAGGGAGGGGATATGAGGAGCAGTACTTC
CDR3: CASSMHSGRGYEEQYF

J: TRBJ2-1
V: TRBV2
D: -
DNA: TGTGCCAGCAGCGAGATAGCGGCCTCCTACAATGAGCAGTTCTTC
CDR3: CASSEIAASYNEQFF

J: TRBJ2-5
V: TRBV7-9
D: TRBD2
DNA: TGTGCCAGCAGCTTGGGGGGGTTGGGGGAGACCCAGTACTTC
CDR3: CASSLGGLGETQYF

J: TRBJ2-5
V: TRBV7-8
D: -
DNA: TGTGCCAGCAGCTTAGCACTGCGAGAGACCCAGTACTTC
CDR3: CASSLALRETQYF

J: TRBJ1-5
V: TRBV27
D: TRBD1
DNA: TGTGCCAGCAGTTTACGGACAGGGAATCAGCCCCAGCATTTT
CDR3: CASSLRTGNQPQHF

J: TRBJ2-5
V: TRBV4-1
D: TRBD2
DNA: TGCGCCAGCAAAATAGCGGGAGGTGGGGAGACCCAGTACTTC
CDR3: CASKIAGGGETQYF

J: TRBJ2-5
V: TRBV27
D: -
DNA: TGTGCCAGCAGTTTAAACGGAGAGACCCAGTACTTC
CDR3: CASSLNGETQYF

J: TRBJ2-7
V: TRBV30
D: TRBD1
DNA: TGTGCCTGGACCCGAGGGACAGTGACCTACGAGCAGTACTTC
CDR3: CAWTRGTVTYEQYF

J: TRBJ1-4
V: TRBV4-2
D: TRBD1
DNA: TGTGCCAGCAGCCGGTTGGACGGACAGGGCACGAATGAAAAACTGTTTTTT
CDR3: CASSRLDGQGTNEKLFF

J: TRBJ2-7
V: TRBV5-1
D: TRBD1
DNA: TGCGCCAGCAGCTTAGGGACAGTCTACGAGCAGTACTTC
CDR3: CASSLGTVYEQYF

J: TRBJ2-7
V: TRBV5-4
D: -
DNA: TGTGCCAGCAGCTCGGGACTGACGATAGAGCAGTACTTC
CDR3: CASSSGLTIEQYF

J: TRBJ2-1
V: TRBV5-1
D: TRBD2
DNA: TGCGCCAGCAGCTTGAACGGGGAGGGCTCCTACAATGAGCAGTTCTTC
CDR3: CASSLNGEGSYNEQFF

J: TRBJ2-7
V: TRBV6-1
D: TRBD2
DNA: TGTGCCAGCAGGGTAGCGGGAGGGCAGATCGAGCAGTACTTC
CDR3: CASRVAGGQIEQYF

J: TRBJ2-7
V: TRBV4-2
D: -
DNA: TGTGCCAGCAGCCAAGATTCAGGGCGGGGGCTCATCTACGAGCAGTACTTC
CDR3: CASSQDSGRGLIYEQYF

J: TRBJ1-2
V: TRBV6-5
D: -
DNA: TGTGCCAGCAGTAACCCCCACCAGGGAAACACCTTC
CDR3: CASSNPHQGNTF

J: TRBJ2-3
V: TRBV5-1
D: TRBD1
DNA: TGCGCCAGCAGCTTGGCTGGACTCACAGGGGCCTCGGATACGCAGTATTTT
CDR3: CASSLAGLTGASDTQYF

J: TRBJ2-2
V: TRBV5-4
D: TRBD2
DNA: TGTGCCAGCAGCTTGGGACTAGCGGGAGGGATGGGCACCGGGGAGCTGTTTTTT
CDR3: CASSLGLAGGMGTGELFF

J: TRBJ2-2
V: TRBV18
D: TRBD2
DNA: TGTGCCAGCTCACCAGGGACTAGCGGGAGTGGCACCGGGGAGCTGTTTTTT
CDR3: CASSPGTSGSGTGELFF

J: TRBJ2-4
V: TRBV2
D: TRBD1
DNA: TGTGCCAGCAGTCTGATCTACAGGGGGCGCGGAAACATTCAGTACTTC
CDR3: CASSLIYRGRGNIQYF

J: TRBJ2-1
V: TRBV7-6
D: TRBD1
DNA: TGTGCCAGTGCGTGGGACAGGGGGTATAATGAGCAGTTCTTC
CDR3: CASAWDRGYNEQFF

J: TRBJ2-5
V: TRBV18
D: TRBD2
DNA: TGTGCCAGCTCACCTCGACTAGCTCAAGAGACCCAGTACTTC
CDR3: CASSPRLAQETQYF

J: TRBJ1-1
V: TRBV5-5
D: -
DNA: TGTGCCAGCAGCGTACTACAGGAGTCGAACACTGAAGCTTTCTTT
CDR3: CASSVLQESNTEAFF

J: TRBJ2-1
V: TRBV11-3
D: TRBD2
DNA: TGTGCCAGCAGCGGGATAGCGGGAGGCGGTGAGCAGTTCTTC
CDR3: CASSGIAGGGEQFF

J: TRBJ2-5
V: TRBV7-9
D: -
DNA: TGTGCCAGCAGCTTTAGGAGGCGTAGTAACCAAGAGACCCAGTACTTC
CDR3: CASSFRRRSNQETQYF

J: TRBJ2-1
V: TRBV7-8
D: TRBD2
DNA: TGTGCCAGCAGCCTATCAGGACTAGCGGGAGGGCGCTCCTACAATGAGCAGTTCTTC
CDR3: CASSLSGLAGGRSYNEQFF

J: TRBJ2-6
V: TRBV4-3
D: -
DNA: TGCGCCAGCAGCCAAGATGGGGGGGCCGGGGCCAACGTCCTGACTTTC
CDR3: CASSQDGGAGANVLTF

J: TRBJ2-3
V: TRBV11-2
D: TRBD2
DNA: TGTGCCAGCAGCTCGCTAGGACTAGCGGACAGCACAGATACGCAGTATTTT
CDR3: CASSSLGLADSTDTQYF

J: TRBJ2-7
V: TRBV7-9
D: -
DNA: TGTGCCAGCAGCTTAGCGCGGCAGGGCTACGAGCAGTACTTC
CDR3: CASSLARQGYEQYF

J: TRBJ1-1
V: TRBV10-3
D: TRBD1
DNA: TGTGCCATCAGGGGCTTTGACAGGGGAGGCACTGAAGCTTTCTTT
CDR3: CAIRGFDRGGTEAFF

J: TRBJ1-2
V: TRBV10-3
D: TRBD1
DNA: TGTGCCACCGTACCCGGGACAGGGGATCGTGGCTACACCTTC
CDR3: CATVPGTGDRGYTF

J: TRBJ2-1
V: TRBV6-4
D: TRBD2
DNA: TGTGCCAGCAGTGAAATAACTAGCGGCGAGCAGTTCTTC
CDR3: CASSEITSGEQFF

J: TRBJ2-1
V: TRBV5-4
D: TRBD2
DNA: TGTGCCAGCAGCTTGCTAGCGGGGTGGAGCTCCTACAATGAGCAGTTCTTC
CDR3: CASSLLAGWSSYNEQFF

J: TRBJ2-2
V: TRBV7-2
D: -
DNA: TGTGCCAGCAGCGGAGTGGCGACCGGGGAGCTGTTTTTT
CDR3: CASSGVATGELFF

J: TRBJ2-5
V: TRBV19
D: -
DNA: TGTGCCAGTAGTATAGATCGCGGAGAGACCCAGTACTTC
CDR3: CASSIDRGETQYF

J: TRBJ1-2
V: TRBV5-1
D: -
DNA: TGCGCCAGCAGCAACAGACAGCCAACTATCCCCAACTATGGCTACACCTTC
CDR3: CASSNRQPTIPNYGYTF

J: TRBJ2-1
V: TRBV7-2
D: TRBD2
DNA: TGTGCCAGCAGCCAAATAGCGGGAGGGCCGCTCCAGCAGTTCTTC
CDR3: CASSQIAGGPLQQFF

J: TRBJ2-1
V: TRBV4-1
D: TRBD2
DNA: TGCGCCAGCAGCCACCCGGGACTAGCGGGAGATGAGCAGTTCTTC
CDR3: CASSHPGLAGDEQFF

J: TRBJ2-1
V: TRBV9
D: TRBD2
DNA: TGTGCCAGCAGCGTAGCGGGAGGGCCTTATGAGCAGTTCTTC
CDR3: CASSVAGGPYEQFF

J: TRBJ2-1
V: TRBV11-2
D: TRBD2
DNA: TGTGCCAGCAGCGGAGCTAGCGGGAGGGCCCTTACCACCTACAATGAGCAGTTCTTC
CDR3: CASSGASGRALTTYNEQFF